This T cell receptor beta chain was recorded in a study of metastatic and nonmetastatic thyroid tumors. About the study: Thyroid patients, malignant and benign, had repertoires compared across blood and tumor or nodule tissue. Study results and caveats: Malignant tumors reportedly showed significantly higher TCR beta diversity than benign nodules in both blood and tumor.

This clone was detected many times. What it binds is not known. With MiXCR, TCRdb called clones anew from the PCR reads. The sample yields about 27,000 clones, around 15% seen once. There were no patients who had received any treatment before thyroid surgery. CDR1 is SNHLY and CDR2 is FYNNEI in the germline V gene. This CDR3 is built from 15 residues. The V end was cut by 4 bases, the J end by 3 bases, with 14 bases between. V and J are TRBV2 and TRBJ2-3, with a weak D call TRBD1 (5 bases). The origin of this receptor is a male donor with papillary thyroid cancer or a benign thyroid nodule (not recorded which). Some clones in this sample may be carry-over from other donors' samples. The sequencing sample was made of blood. The CDR3 nucleotides read TGTGCCAGCAGTGGGGGCTTCGGGCTTACAGATACGCAGTATTTT. It is translated as CASSGGFGLTDTQYF.